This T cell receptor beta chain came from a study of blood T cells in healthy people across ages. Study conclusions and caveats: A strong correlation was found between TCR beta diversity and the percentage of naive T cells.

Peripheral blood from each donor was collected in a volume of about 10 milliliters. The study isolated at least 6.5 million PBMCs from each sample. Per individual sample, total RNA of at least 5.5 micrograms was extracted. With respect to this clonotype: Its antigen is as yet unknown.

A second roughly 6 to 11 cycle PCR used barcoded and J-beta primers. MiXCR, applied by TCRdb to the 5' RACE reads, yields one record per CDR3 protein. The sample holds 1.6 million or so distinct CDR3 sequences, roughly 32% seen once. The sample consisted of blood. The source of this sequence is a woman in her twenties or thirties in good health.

The CDR3, as DNA: TGCAGTGCTAGTCTCGCTAGCGGGAGCTCGAGGGAGCAGTACTTC. Translated, it gives CSASLASGSSREQYF. The V gene is TRBV20-1, the J gene TRBJ2-7; TRBD2 matches 10 bases. Trimming at V came to 3 bases and at J to 7 bases, leaving 12 bases not matched to a gene. The CDR3 runs to 15 residues. Germline lookup yields CDR1 DFQATT and CDR2 SNEGSKA (reference sequence).